This TCR beta chain was recorded in a study of shared clonotypes between healthy human individuals. Study information: Aged between 18 and 49, the donors were a couple of women and a few men.

A remark on this clone: What it binds is not known.

V was trimmed by 2 bases and J by 7 bases, leaving 13 bases between them. The germline gives CDR1 SGHRS, CDR2 YFSETQ. The CDR3 runs 13 residues. Deep-level settings were used for running the assay. Data came from immunoSEQ multiplex PCR; TCRdb stores just in-frame clones and leaves some out. The sample yields about 450,000 clones, roughly 85% seen once. The donor cohort consisted entirely of Caucasian adults residing in Nashville, Tennessee. Study-level findings and limits: Only blood underwent sampling, and tissue repertoires likely differ.

This chain joins TRBV5-1 and TRBJ2-7; D unresolved. The sequence was collected from a woman aged 40 to 50 in good health. Some clones in this sample may be carry-over from other donors' samples. The material sequenced was PBMCs. DNA of the CDR3: TGCGCCAGCAGCTTCAAGGAATTCGGTGAGCAGTACTTC. It specifies CASSFKEFGEQYF.